A single sample is the source of the 10 T cell receptor beta chains below, sequenced in a study of T cell responses to AZD1222 COVID-19 vaccine. The assay was immunoSEQ multiplex PCR, and TCRdb's table has in-frame clones only and misses some. The sample includes 90,000 to 150,000 clones, over 85% of them seen just once. Sequencing used peripheral blood, obtained on day 0 of AZD1222 vaccination. Source of these receptors: an adult in good health.

The rearrangement links TRBV6-5 to TRBJ1-3; D gene ambiguous. The germline V gene encodes CDR1 MNHEY and CDR2 SVGAGI. This CDR3 comprises 12 residues. V shed 7 bases and J shed 2 bases, with 6 bases lying between them. CDR3 nucleotide sequence: TGTGCCAGCACCTCGACTGGAAACACCATATATTTT. Its protein is CASTSTGNTIYF.

This rearrangement joins TRBV18 to TRBJ2-1, with 10 bases identical to TRBD2. CDR1 is KGHSH, CDR2 LQKENI, per germline. The CDR3 loop spans 15 amino acids. The ends lost 5 bases at V and 4 bases at J; junction bases unmatched: 5. Written as DNA, the CDR3 is TGTGCCAGCTCAATAGCGGGAGGTTTGTACAATGAGCAGTTCTTC. Its translation is CASSIAGGLYNEQFF.

The chain has TRBV19 and TRBJ2-1, with 7 positions matching TRBD1. CDR1 is LNHDA, CDR2 SQIVND, per germline (reference sequence). With V trimmed by 5 bases and J by 1 base, 5 bases remained unmatched. The CDR3 is made up of 15 amino acids. Written as DNA, the CDR3 is TGTGCCAGTAGTGTCCAGGGGGTGTCCTACAATGAGCAGTTCTTC. This encodes CASSVQGVSYNEQFF.

This clone has just one count. J is TRBJ1-1 and V is TRBV6-4; D not certain. Germline V gene sequence: CDR1 MRHNA, CDR2 SNTAGT. The length of the CDR3 is 11 residues. V was cut by 8 bases and J by 5 bases, with 9 bases left in between. The chain's CDR3 is CASRWGTEAFF. DNA of the CDR3: TGTGCCAGCCGGTGGGGAACTGAAGCTTTCTTT.

The chain links TRBV6-5 to TRBJ2-7; the match to TRBD1 covers 7 bases. The germline V gene has CDR1 MNHEY and CDR2 SVGAGI. CDR3 size: 13 residues. Trimming at V came to 9 bases and at J to 3 bases, leaving 8 bases not matched to a gene. CDR3 nucleotide sequence: TGTGCCAGTAAGACAGGGTCCAACTACGAGCAGTACTTC. Translation gives CASKTGSNYEQYF.

This clone showed up just once. This rearrangement joins TRBV27 to TRBJ1-6, with D hard to call. The CDR3 is 16 residues long. Trimming left V 3 bases short and J 3 bases short, with 12 bases between. Per germline, CDR1 MNHEY and CDR2 SMNVEV (reference sequence). The CDR3 loop reads CASSLIQALYNSPLHF. CDR3 sequence (DNA): TGTGCCAGCAGTTTGATTCAGGCACTCTATAATTCACCCCTCCACTTT.

This clone was recorded a few times. The rearrangement uses TRBV12-5 and TRBJ1-1; D gene unclear. The CDR3 has 13 residues. V was cut by 5 bases and J by 4 bases, with 11 bases left in between. Germline CDR1 reads LGHNT; CDR2 reads FRNRAP. CDR3: CASGRETGTEAFF. Written as DNA, the CDR3 is TGTGCTAGTGGTCGAGAAACCGGCACTGAAGCTTTCTTT.

The chain combines TRBV15 with TRBJ1-1; no clear D. V lost 5 bases, J lost 4 bases, and 14 bases lay in between. The CDR3 totals 14 residues. The germline V gene encodes CDR1 LNHNV and CDR2 YYDKDF (reference sequence). CDR3 loop: CATSPPGRVTEAFF. CDR3 nucleotide sequence: TGTGCCACCAGCCCCCCAGGACGGGTCACTGAAGCTTTCTTT.

This clone has a single count. V usage is TRBV6-2 or TRBV6-3 and J usage is TRBJ1-6, with 7 bases matching TRBD1. This CDR3 region has 15 residues. The J segment lost 7 bases and the V segment lost 2 bases, leaving 5 bases of the junction unmatched. Germline CDR1 reads MNHEY; CDR2 reads SVGEGT. The CDR3 region has the DNA TGTGCCAGCAGTTACGAGGGACAGTTGAATTCACCCCTCCACTTT. Its translation is CASSYEGQLNSPLHF.

The chain has TRBV19 and TRBJ1-5, with 10 bases identical to TRBD1. This CDR3 contains 15 residues. V shed 5 bases and J 3 bases; nucleotides not matched to a gene: 4. Germline V gene sequence: CDR1 LNHDA, CDR2 SQIVND (reference sequence). The CDR3 is CASSGGQGYNQPQHF. In DNA form, the CDR3 reads TGTGCCAGTAGTGGGGGACAGGGGTACAATCAGCCCCAGCATTTT. The full variable domain, with the rest looked up from reference TRBV19 and TRBJ1-5, is DGGITQSPKYLFRKEGQNVTLSCEQNLNHDAMYWYRQDPGQGLRLIYYSQIVNDFQKGDIAEGYSVSREKKESFPLTVTSAQKNPTAFYLCASSGGQGYNQPQHFGDGTRLSIL.